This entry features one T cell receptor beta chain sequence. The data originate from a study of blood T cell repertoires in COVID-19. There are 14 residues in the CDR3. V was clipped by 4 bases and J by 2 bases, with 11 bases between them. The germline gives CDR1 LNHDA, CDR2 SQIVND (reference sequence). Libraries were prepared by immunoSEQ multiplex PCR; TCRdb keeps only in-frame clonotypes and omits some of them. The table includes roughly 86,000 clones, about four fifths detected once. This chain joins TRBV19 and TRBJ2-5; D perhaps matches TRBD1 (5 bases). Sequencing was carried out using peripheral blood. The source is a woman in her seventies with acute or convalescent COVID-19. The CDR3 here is CASSTTAKQETQYF. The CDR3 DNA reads TGTGCCAGTAGTACGACAGCGAAGCAAGAGACCCAGTACTTC.